Listed below are T cell receptor beta chains from one sample, sequenced in a study of identical twins. TCRdb fed the 5' RACE reads into MiXCR, producing one record per CDR3 protein. Altogether 700,000 to 950,000 distinct CDR3 sequences are present, about 12% being singletons, with the ten largest covering 1.5% to 2%. These records were also assigned to another study, of yellow fever vaccine responses in identical twins.

The specimen sequenced was PBMCs. The receptors shown here come from a woman aged 18-29 years in good health. CDR3s include the opening cysteine and the closing phenylalanine or tryptophan. The order of the fields is V gene, D gene, clone size, J gene, CDR3 DNA, CDR3 protein. A D gene is named only where the DNA matches it firmly. The size entry is marked missing in some rows and otherwise reads once, few, many or a size class.

>TRBV27|.|few|TRBJ2-2
TGTGCCAGCACTCCTGACAGCTACACCGGGGAGCTGTTTTTT
CASTPDSYTGELFF
>TRBV4-1|TRBD1|few|TRBJ2-5
TGCGCCAGCAGCCAAAACAGGGGGCGTCTGAGGGAGACCCAGTACTTC
CASSQNRGRLRETQYF
>TRBV10-3|TRBD2|.|TRBJ2-7
TGTGCCATCAGTGAATTCGTTGCGGGAGGGAGTGAGCAGTACTTC
CAISEFVAGGSEQYF
>TRBV7-6|.|few|TRBJ1-4
TGTGCCAGCAGCTTAGCGTGGGGGCTAGGTGAAAAACTGTTTTTT
CASSLAWGLGEKLFF
>TRBV9|TRBD2|many|TRBJ2-1
TGTGCCAGCAGCGACAGGACTAGCGGGAGTACCTACAATGAGCAGTTCTTC
CASSDRTSGSTYNEQFF
>TRBV28|.|few|TRBJ2-7
TGTGCCAGCAGTTCTACCGCCCTAGCGTCCTACGAGCAGTACTTC
CASSSTALASYEQYF
>TRBV2|.|.|TRBJ1-2
TGTGCCAGCAGTGAACAGCCTAACTATGGCTACACCTTC
CASSEQPNYGYTF
>TRBV20-1|.|.|TRBJ2-1
TGCAGTGCTAGAGATTCAAGGGCTCACAATGAGCAGTTCTTC
CSARDSRAHNEQFF
>TRBV20-1|.|.|TRBJ2-2
TGCAGTGCTAGTAGGCAAAACACCGGGGAGCTGTTTTTT
CSASRQNTGELFF
>TRBV2|.|few|TRBJ2-5
TGTGCCAGCACGGAGAGCGAGACCCAGTACTTC
CASTESETQYF
>TRBV2|.|.|TRBJ2-5
TGTGCCAGCAGTGAAGGTTACGGGGGAGTGGAGACCCAGTACTTC
CASSEGYGGVETQYF
>TRBV3-1|TRBD1|.|TRBJ2-1
TGTGCCTCCTGCAAGCAGCTATTGCGGAGACAGGGGAATGAGCAGTTCTTC
CASCKQLLRRQGNEQFF
>TRBV4-2|TRBD1|many|TRBJ1-1
TGTGCCAGCAGCCAATTGGGACAGGGTAACACTGAAGCTTTCTTT
CASSQLGQGNTEAFF
>TRBV20-1|TRBD1|few|TRBJ2-7
TGCAGTGCTAGAGAAAGGGACAGGGGGCTCGAGCAGTACTTC
CSARERDRGLEQYF
>TRBV20-1|TRBD2|.|TRBJ2-2
TGCAGCGCCACGGGAGGGGCGCTCGGGGAGCTGTTTTTT
CSATGGALGELFF
>TRBV14|.|.|TRBJ2-5
TGTGCCAGCAACTCTTGGGGAGATCCCCTGTACTTC
CASNSWGDPLYF
>TRBV7-2|.|few|TRBJ1-1
TGTGCCAGCAGCCCCCTAAGAGGGCAGAAGAACACTGAAGCTTTCTTT
CASSPLRGQKNTEAFF
>TRBV6-5|TRBD1|many|TRBJ1-1
TGTGCCAGCAGTTACTCGAGGCACGGGACAGACAACATCGGAGCTTTCTTT
CASSYSRHGTDNIGAFF
>TRBV11-3|.|many|TRBJ2-2
TGTGCCAGCAGCTTAGGGGGGGAAGCGAACACCGGGGAGCTGTTTTTT
CASSLGGEANTGELFF
>TRBV5-6|TRBD1|.|TRBJ2-5
TGTGCCAGCAGCGGACAGGGGAGGGGAGAGGGCCAAGAGACCCAGTACTTC
CASSGQGRGEGQETQYF
>TRBV27|.|.|TRBJ2-6
TGTGCCAGCAGTCCCCGGGGGAGGTCTGGGGCCAACGTCCTGACTTTC
CASSPRGRSGANVLTF
>TRBV11-3|TRBD2|few|TRBJ2-3
TGTGCCAGCAGCTTGGGGATGGGACTAGCTGTCACAGATACGCAGTATTTT
CASSLGMGLAVTDTQYF
>TRBV3-1|TRBD1|.|TRBJ2-4
TGTGCCGTAGCACGGGGACAGGGGGCGCGGGGCGACATTCAGTACTTC
CAVARGQGARGDIQYF
>TRBV19|.|.|TRBJ2-5
TGTGCCAGTAGTATAGCGAACAGCCCTGCTCAAGAGACCCAGTACTTC
CASSIANSPAQETQYF
>TRBV5-6|.|.|TRBJ1-5
TGTGCCAGCAGCCGCGGGGACAATCAGCCCCAGCATTTT
CASSRGDNQPQHF
>TRBV5-1|TRBD2|few|TRBJ2-3
TGCGCCAGCAGCCCGGGACTAGCGGGAGACCTACTCGTGGCAGATACGCAGTATTTT
CASSPGLAGDLLVADTQYF
>TRBV29-1|TRBD2|.|TRBJ2-1
TGCAGCGTTCCTAGCGGGAGAATCAGTGAGCAGTTCTTC
CSVPSGRISEQFF
>TRBV4-1|.|.|TRBJ1-6
TGCGCCAGCAGCCAAGATCAGTTTTCACCCCTCCACTTT
CASSQDQFSPLHF
>TRBV6-1|TRBD1|few|TRBJ2-3
TGTGCCAGCAGGGCGACAGGGGGCTTAGATACGCAGTATTTT
CASRATGGLDTQYF
>TRBV5-5|TRBD1|few|TRBJ2-1
TGTGCCAGCAGCTTAGTAACAGGGGGTTACAATGAGCAGTTCTTC
CASSLVTGGYNEQFF
>TRBV6-6|.|few|TRBJ2-5
TGTGCCAGCAGCGACCTGCGGGAGACCCAGTACTTC
CASSDLRETQYF
>TRBV20-1|TRBD2|.|TRBJ2-2
TGCAGTGCTAGAAAGGGACTAGCGGGAGGGCCAAACACCGGGGAGCTGTTTTTT
CSARKGLAGGPNTGELFF
>TRBV19|TRBD2|few|TRBJ2-1
TGTGCCAGTAGTATAGGGGGACTAGCGGGAGGTCGCAATGAGCAGTTCTTC
CASSIGGLAGGRNEQFF
>TRBV5-1|.|few|TRBJ2-5
TGCGCCAGCAGCTGGAATGGACAGCAAGAGACCCAGTACTTC
CASSWNGQQETQYF
>TRBV6-5|TRBD1|.|TRBJ2-3
TGTGCCAGCAGTTACGCACAGGGGGAGACAGATACGCAGTATTTT
CASSYAQGETDTQYF
>TRBV20-1|TRBD1|.|TRBJ1-2
TGCAGTGCTAGACCGTACCCGACAGGGGCTAACTATGGCTACACCTTC
CSARPYPTGANYGYTF
>TRBV29-1|.|.|TRBJ1-1
TGCAGCGTTGATGGTTTGTCGAGTGCTTTCTTT
CSVDGLSSAFF
>TRBV5-1|TRBD1|.|TRBJ2-3
TGCGCCAGCAGCCCCGGGACAGGGGGGGGCAGCGATACGCAGTATTTT
CASSPGTGGGSDTQYF
>TRBV12-3/TRBV12-4|.|many|TRBJ1-6
TGTGCCAGCAGCGGGGAGGTTTCGGGTTCACCCCTCCACTTT
CASSGEVSGSPLHF
>TRBV6-1|.|.|TRBJ1-5
TGTGCCAGCAGCCGGGCCGCAGGAGATCAGCCCCAGCATTTT
CASSRAAGDQPQHF
>TRBV12-3/TRBV12-4|.|few|TRBJ2-1
TGTGCCAGCAGTGTCGGGGCAAGCTACAATGAGCAGTTCTTC
CASSVGASYNEQFF
>TRBV12-3/TRBV12-4|TRBD1|many|TRBJ2-1
TGTGCCAGCAGGGACAGGGGAAATGAGCAGTTCTTC
CASRDRGNEQFF